This T cell receptor (beta chain) was observed in a study of OX40 agonist ivuxolimab in advanced cancers. Libraries were prepared by immunoSEQ multiplex PCR; TCRdb keeps only in-frame clonotypes and omits some of them. The repertoire holds about 65,000 clones, with roughly nine tenths as singletons. J lost 0 bases, V lost 6 bases, and 5 bases had no gene match. The CDR3 is made up of 16 amino acids. CDR1 LNHDA and CDR2 SQIVND come from the germline V gene (reference sequence). The specimen comprised CD4+ or CD8+ T cells sorted from blood, sampled in a trial of the OX40 agonist ivuxolimab. The sequence derives from an adult with an advanced solid tumor such as melanoma, head and neck, liver or kidney cancer. The chain uses TRBV19 and TRBJ1-6; 7 positions agree with TRBD1. The CDR3: CASRGTASSYNSPLHF. The CDR3 coding sequence is TGTGCCAGTAGGGGGACAGCGAGCTCCTATAATTCACCCCTCCACTTT.